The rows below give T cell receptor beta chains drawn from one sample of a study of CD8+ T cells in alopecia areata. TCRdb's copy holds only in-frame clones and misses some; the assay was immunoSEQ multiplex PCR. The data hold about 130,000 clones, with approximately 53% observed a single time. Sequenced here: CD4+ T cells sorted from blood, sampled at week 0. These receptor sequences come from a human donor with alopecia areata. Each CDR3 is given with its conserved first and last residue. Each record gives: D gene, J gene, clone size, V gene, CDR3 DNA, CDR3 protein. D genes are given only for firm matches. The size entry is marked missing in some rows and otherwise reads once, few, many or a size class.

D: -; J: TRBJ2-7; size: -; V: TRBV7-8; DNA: TGTGCCAGCAGCCTGGGACGGTACGAGCAGTACTTC; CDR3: CASSLGRYEQYF
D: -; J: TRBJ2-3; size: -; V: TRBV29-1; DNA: TGCAGCTCCCGGGAATCCGGAGATACGCAGTATTTT; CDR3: CSSRESGDTQYF
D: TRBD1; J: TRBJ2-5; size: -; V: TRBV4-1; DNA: TGCGCCAGCAGCCAAGGGACAGGGGGTGACCAAGAGACCCAGTACTTC; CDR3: CASSQGTGGDQETQYF
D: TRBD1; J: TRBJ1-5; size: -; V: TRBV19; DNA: TGTGCCAGTAGATCTACAGGGGGCAATCAGCCCCAGCATTTT; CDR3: CASRSTGGNQPQHF
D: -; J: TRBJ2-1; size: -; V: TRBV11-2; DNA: TGTGCCAGCACCCGACGGCGGGACCGTCATGACAACGATGAGCAGTTCTTC; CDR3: CASTRRRDRHDNDEQFF
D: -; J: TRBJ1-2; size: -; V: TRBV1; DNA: TGCACCAGCAGCCAAGGCCGGGACAGCGAACGTCATGGCTACACCTTC; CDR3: CTSSQGRDSERHGYTF
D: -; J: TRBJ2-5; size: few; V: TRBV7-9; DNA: TGTGCCAGCAGCACCACCGGGACGGTCAAAGAGACCCAGTACTTC; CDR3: CASSTTGTVKETQYF
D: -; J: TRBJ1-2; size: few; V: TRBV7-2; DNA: TGTGCCAGCAGCTACGTAGGGACAACCGCTAACTATGGCTACACCTTC; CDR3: CASSYVGTTANYGYTF
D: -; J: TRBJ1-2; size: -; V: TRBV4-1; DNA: TGCGCCAGCAGCCGGGGAGACAGGTCCTATGGCTACACCTTC; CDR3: CASSRGDRSYGYTF
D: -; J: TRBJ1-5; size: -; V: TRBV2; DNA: TGTGCCAGCAGTGATGTCGTAGTAAATCAGCCCCAGCATTTT; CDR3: CASSDVVVNQPQHF
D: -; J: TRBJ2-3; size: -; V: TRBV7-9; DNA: TGTGCCAGCAGCCCAGGGGGGTCTTTCTACACAGATACGCAGTATTTT; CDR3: CASSPGGSFYTDTQYF
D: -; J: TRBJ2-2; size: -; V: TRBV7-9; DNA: TGTGCCAGCAGCTCTCGTCGGGAAGCGAACACCGGGGAGCTGTTTTTT; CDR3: CASSSRREANTGELFF
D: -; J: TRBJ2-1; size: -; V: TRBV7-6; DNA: TGTGCCAGCAGCTTAATCCCTAGCCCAGGGCCGGCCGATGAGCAGTTCTTC; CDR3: CASSLIPSPGPADEQFF
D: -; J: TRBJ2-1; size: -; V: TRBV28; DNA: TGTGCCACTTTTTACAATGAGCAGTTCTTC; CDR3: CATFYNEQFF
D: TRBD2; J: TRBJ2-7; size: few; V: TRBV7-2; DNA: TGTGCCAGCAGCTTAGTAATGGCGGGAGAGGGCGAGCAGTACTTC; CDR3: CASSLVMAGEGEQYF
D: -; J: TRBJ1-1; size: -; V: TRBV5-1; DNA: TGCGCCAGCAGCTTGGACCGGGCCAGGACTGAAGCTTTCTTT; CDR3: CASSLDRARTEAFF
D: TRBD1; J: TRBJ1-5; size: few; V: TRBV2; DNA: TGTGCCAGCGACAGTCAGGGGGCTGGGGGACAGCCCCAGCATTTT; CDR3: CASDSQGAGGQPQHF
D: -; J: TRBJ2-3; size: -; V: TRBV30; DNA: TGTGCCTGGAGTGGGGTTTCCGGACAAGATACGCAGTATTTT; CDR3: CAWSGVSGQDTQYF
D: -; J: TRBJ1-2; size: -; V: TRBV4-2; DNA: TGTGCCAGCAGCCCCTCTGTTGACAGCTACGGCTACACCTTC; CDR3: CASSPSVDSYGYTF
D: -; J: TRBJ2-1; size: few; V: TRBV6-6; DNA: TGTGCCAGCAGTTACGGCAGCCGATCCTACAATGAGCAGTTCTTC; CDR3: CASSYGSRSYNEQFF
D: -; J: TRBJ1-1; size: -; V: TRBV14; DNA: TGTGCCAGCAGCCGAGAGGGGAGACAAAAGAACACTGAAGCTTTCTTT; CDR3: CASSREGRQKNTEAFF
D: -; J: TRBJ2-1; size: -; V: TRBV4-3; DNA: TGCGCCAGCAGCCTGCCGGGATCCCCCTACAATGAGCAGTTCTTC; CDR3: CASSLPGSPYNEQFF
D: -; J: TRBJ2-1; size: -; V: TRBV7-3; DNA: TGTGCCAGCAGCTTATCTTCGGGAGAGCAGTTCTTC; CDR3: CASSLSSGEQFF
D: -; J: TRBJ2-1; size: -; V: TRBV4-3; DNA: TGCGCCAGCAGCCAAGATTCGGGGAATGAGCAGTTCTTC; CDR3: CASSQDSGNEQFF
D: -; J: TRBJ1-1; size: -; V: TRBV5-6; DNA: TGTGCCAGCAGCTTGGCCGCCGCCCCGGGGGCTTTCTTT; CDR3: CASSLAAAPGAFF
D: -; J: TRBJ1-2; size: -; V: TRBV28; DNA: TGTGCCAGCAACCGGGGGGGTAACTATGGCTACACCTTC; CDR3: CASNRGGNYGYTF